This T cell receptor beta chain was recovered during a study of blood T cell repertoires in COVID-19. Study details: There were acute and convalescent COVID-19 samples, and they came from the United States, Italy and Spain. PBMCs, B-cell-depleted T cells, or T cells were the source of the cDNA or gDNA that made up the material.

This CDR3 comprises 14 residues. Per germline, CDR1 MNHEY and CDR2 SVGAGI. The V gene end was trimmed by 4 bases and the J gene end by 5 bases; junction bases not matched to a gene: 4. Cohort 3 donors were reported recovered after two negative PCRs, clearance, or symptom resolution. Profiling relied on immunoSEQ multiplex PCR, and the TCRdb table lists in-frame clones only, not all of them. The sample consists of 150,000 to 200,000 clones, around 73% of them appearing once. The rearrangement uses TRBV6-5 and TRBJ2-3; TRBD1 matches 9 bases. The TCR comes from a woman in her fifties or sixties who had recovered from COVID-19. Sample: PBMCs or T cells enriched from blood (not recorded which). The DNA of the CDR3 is TGTGCCAGCAGTTGGGGGACAGGGAGAGATACGCAGTATTTT. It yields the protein CASSWGTGRDTQYF.